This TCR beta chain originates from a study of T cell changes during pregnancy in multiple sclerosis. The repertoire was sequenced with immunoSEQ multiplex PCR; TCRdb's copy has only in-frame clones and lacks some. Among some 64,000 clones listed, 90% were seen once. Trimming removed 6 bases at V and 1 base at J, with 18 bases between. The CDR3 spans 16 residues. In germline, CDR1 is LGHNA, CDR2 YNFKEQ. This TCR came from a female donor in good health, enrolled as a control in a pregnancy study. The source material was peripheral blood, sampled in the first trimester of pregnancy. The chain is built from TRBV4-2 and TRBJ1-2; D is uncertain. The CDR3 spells CASREGSRGVNYGYTF. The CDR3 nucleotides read TGTGCCAGCAGGGAAGGGTCTCGGGGAGTTAACTATGGCTACACCTTC.